The 13 T cell receptor beta chains below come from one sample, sequenced in a study of beta chain features in type 1 diabetes. Every isolated RNA sample was fully reverse transcribed, so sequencing captured expressed TCRB transcripts. Assay used: immunoSEQ multiplex PCR; TCRdb lists only in-frame clones, some missing. The sample yields under 250,000 clones, under 13% seen once. Specimen: central memory CD4+ T cells from blood. These receptors all come from a young man in good health.

The chain is built from TRBV15 and TRBJ1-2; the D is unclear. Germline CDR1 and CDR2: LNHNV and YYDKDF (reference sequence). V was shortened by 2 bases and J by 6 bases, with 19 bases between the two germline ends. CDR3 size: 16 residues. CDR3 nucleotide sequence: TGTGCCACCAGCAGACCGGCCCATAATGGTCAGGATGGCTACACCTTC. The encoded protein is CATSRPAHNGQDGYTF.

This clone was seen ten or more times. The chain uses TRBV15 and TRBJ2-4; a possible D gene is TRBD2 (5 bases). Germline CDR1 reads LNHNV; CDR2 reads YYDKDF (reference sequence). The length of the CDR3 is 15 residues. V lost 3 bases to trimming and J lost 8 bases, with 17 bases between them. CDR3 nucleotides: TGTGCCACCAGCAGGGAACGGAGGATTAGGGACATTCAGTACTTC. As protein: CATSRERRIRDIQYF.

This clone has more than one count but fewer than ten. The rearrangement joins TRBV27 to TRBJ2-1; 12 bases align to TRBD2. Looked up from germline, CDR1 is MNHEY and CDR2 is SMNVEV (reference sequence). The length of the CDR3 is 15 residues. V lost 3 bases to trimming and J lost 8 bases; unmatched junction nucleotides: 5. CDR3 protein: CASSLRLAGGHEQFF. The CDR3 region has the DNA TGTGCCAGCAGTTTGAGGCTAGCGGGAGGGCATGAGCAGTTCTTC.

The genes are TRBV28 and TRBJ2-7, with D hard to call. Germline values: CDR1 MDHEN, CDR2 SYDVKM. Trimming took off 8 bases at V and 6 bases at J, with 17 bases between the two ends. The CDR3 is 13 residues long. The CDR3 DNA is TGTGCCAGCGGCTGGTCTCCTGTCGGCGAGCAGTACTTC. Residues: CASGWSPVGEQYF.

Many counts were recorded for this clone. The chain couples TRBV18 to TRBJ2-5, with D uncertain. CDR3 length: 13 amino acids. V lost 3 bases and J lost 5, with 10 bases in between. CDR1 and CDR2 (germline): KGHSH, LQKENI. The CDR3 coding sequence is TGTGCCAGCTCACCGGCTCTTGGGGAGACCCAGTACTTC. Protein sequence: CASSPALGETQYF.

This clone has just a few counts. This chain uses TRBV28 with TRBJ2-7, with TRBD1 matching 11 bases. The germline CDR1 and CDR2 sequences are MDHEN and SYDVKM. CDR3 length: 18 amino acids. V lost 1 base, J lost 0 bases, and 8 bases stayed unmatched. The CDR3 sequence is CASSLFSRGQGGSYEQYF. The CDR3 nucleotides are TGTGCCAGCAGTTTATTCTCCCGGGGACAGGGGGGCTCCTACGAGCAGTACTTC. The variable domain in full, with the rest retrieved from reference TRBV28 and TRBJ2-7, is DVKVTQSSRYLVKRTGEKVFLECVQDMDHENMFWYRQDPGLGLRLIYFSYDVKMKEKGDIPEGYSVSREKKERFSLILESASTNQTSMYLCASSLFSRGQGGSYEQYFGPGTRLTVT.

This clone was seen a few times. The chain has TRBV6-6 and TRBJ2-7; tentatively, D is TRBD1 (5 bases). V was cut by 6 bases and J by 3 bases, with 6 bases left in between. CDR1 MNHNY and CDR2 SVGAGI come from the germline V gene (reference sequence). This CDR3 contains 11 residues. The CDR3 loop is CASRQVYEQYF. CDR3 nucleotides: TGTGCCAGCAGACAGGTCTACGAGCAGTACTTC.

This clone was seen repeatedly, ten times or more. V gene TRBV27 combines with J gene TRBJ2-7; 10 nucleotides line up with TRBD1. The germline gives CDR1 MNHEY, CDR2 SMNVEV (reference sequence). This CDR3 is built from 15 residues. Trimming removed 8 bases from V and 5 bases from J; junction bases left unmatched: 12. The DNA for the CDR3 is TGTGCCAGCTCTCTCCCGGGACAGGGGATCAACGAGCAGTACTTC. As protein: CASSLPGQGINEQYF.

This CDR3 is CASSQGQATGYTF. Here the CDR3 DNA reads TGTGCCAGCAGTCAAGGACAGGCTACTGGCTACACCTTC. The chain uses TRBV6-1 and TRBJ1-2; 7 nucleotides line up with TRBD1. The CDR3 length is 13 residues. V lost 5 bases, J lost 7 bases, and 7 bases stayed unmatched. Germline V CDR1 and CDR2: MNHNS, SASEGT.

The table lists this clone with many counts. The chain couples TRBV4-2 to TRBJ2-5; TRBD2 matches 10 bases. Trimming took 1 base from V and 4 from J; bases not matched to a gene: 3. Germline lookup yields CDR1 LGHNA and CDR2 YNFKEQ. The CDR3 spans 15 residues. CDR3 coding DNA: TGTGCCAGCAGCCAAGCGAGACTAGCGGGAGAGACCCAGTACTTC. Amino acid sequence: CASSQARLAGETQYF.

There are a few counts of this clone. This chain links TRBV27 with TRBJ2-2, with TRBD2 as a possible D gene (5 bases). This CDR3 region has 16 residues. Trimming took off 5 bases at V and 4 bases at J, with 17 bases between the two ends. Germline assignment: CDR1 MNHEY and CDR2 SMNVEV (reference sequence). CDR3 sequence: CASSHSDRRGTGELFF. In nucleotides, the CDR3 is TGTGCCAGCAGTCATTCGGACCGACGGGGCACCGGGGAGCTGTTTTTT.

There are a few counts of this clone. The chain couples TRBV5-1 to TRBJ2-1; 14 bases are a match to TRBD2. CDR1 SGHRS and CDR2 YFSETQ come from the germline V gene. Trimming cost V 4 bases and J 2 bases; bases outside gene matches: 8. The CDR3 consists of 18 residues. DNA for the CDR3: TGCGCCAGCAGCGCCTCGACTAGCGGGAGGGCCACCTACAATGAGCAGTTCTTC. Translation: CASSASTSGRATYNEQFF. Full variable domain (rest looked up from reference TRBV5-1 and TRBJ2-1): KAGVTQTPRYLIKTRGQQVTLSCSPISGHRSVSWYQQTPGQGLQFLFEYFSETQRNKGNFPGRFSGRQFSNSRSEMNVSTLELGDSALYLCASSASTSGRATYNEQFFGPGTRLTVL.

The gene calls are TRBV5-1 and TRBJ2-5; a weak D match, TRBD1 (6 bases). Trimming removed 2 bases from V and 9 bases from J, with 14 bases in between. The CDR3 sequence is 13 residues long. Germline lookup yields CDR1 SGHRS and CDR2 YFSETQ. The CDR3, as DNA: TGCGCCAGCAGCTTAAACAGGGAAGGGGCCCAGTACTTC. It is translated as CASSLNREGAQYF.